The 24 T cell receptor beta chains presented below share a single source sample, sequenced in a study of T cell responses to AZD1222 COVID-19 vaccine. The data were produced by immunoSEQ multiplex PCR, yet TCRdb's version contains in-frame clones alone and is incomplete. The table records fewer than 150,000 clones, roughly 89% of them present only once. The specimen was peripheral blood, collected on day 0 of AZD1222 vaccination. Receptors originate from an adult in good health.

V is TRBV20-1 and J is TRBJ2-1; D is unclear. This CDR3 region has 10 residues. CDR1 and CDR2 from the germline V gene are DFQATT and SNEGSKA (reference sequence). V lost 8 bases, J lost 9 bases, and 11 bases lay in between. The CDR3 DNA reads as TGCAGTTTTTTTCGAGGTGAGCAGTTCTTC. This encodes CSFFRGEQFF.

The gene calls are TRBV11-2 and TRBJ1-3; D might be TRBD1 (6 bases). The CDR3 contains 17 residues. Germline V gene data show CDR1 as SGHAT and CDR2 as FQNNGV. V lost 1 base, J lost 1 base, and 14 bases lay in between. The CDR3: CASSLVLGAASGNTIYF. DNA of the CDR3: TGTGCCAGCAGCTTAGTGCTGGGGGCGGCATCTGGAAACACCATATATTTT.

The gene calls are TRBV11-2 and TRBJ2-2, with D possibly being TRBD2 (7 bases). Germline V gene data show CDR1 as SGHAT and CDR2 as FQNNGV. The CDR3 is made up of 13 amino acids. The V and J ends lost 5 bases and 9 bases respectively, with 13 bases between them. The CDR3 spells CASSLRGGRELFF. CDR3 coding DNA: TGTGCCAGCAGCCTGAGGGGGGGAAGGGAGCTGTTTTTT.

This clone showed up just once. The gene calls are TRBV2 and TRBJ2-7; D gene uncertain. This CDR3 region has 11 residues. Germline values: CDR1 SNHLY, CDR2 FYNNEI. V gave up 0 bases and J gave up 9 bases, with 6 bases separating them. CDR3 amino acids: CASSEALRQYF. The CDR3 nucleotides are TGTGCCAGCAGTGAAGCGCTCCGGCAGTACTTC.

This sequence joins TRBV3-1 (or the pseudogene TRBV3-2) and TRBJ2-3; D unclear. Trimming removed 2 bases from V and 8 bases from J, with 11 bases in between. Germline V lookup: CDR1 LGHDT, CDR2 YNNKEL (reference sequence). The CDR3 is 13 amino acids. As DNA, the CDR3 is TGTGCCAGCAGCCAACTGATATCTACTACGCAGTATTTT. Its translation is CASSQLISTTQYF.

About this clone: Distinct nucleotide sequences in the sample also encode this CDR3. The V and J genes are TRBV2 and TRBJ1-5; unclear D gene. Germline V gene sequence: CDR1 SNHLY, CDR2 FYNNEI. Trimming removed 6 bases from V and 3 bases from J, with 3 bases in between. CDR3 length equals 11 residues. The CDR3 sequence is CASRLNQPQHF. The CDR3 nucleotides read TGTGCCAGCAGGCTCAATCAGCCCCAGCATTTT.

The V call is TRBV27, the J call TRBJ2-2, with unresolved D. This CDR3 spans 14 amino acids. The germline gives CDR1 MNHEY, CDR2 SMNVEV (reference sequence). Trimming cost V 4 bases and J 1 base, with 7 bases left between them. CDR3 in DNA: TGTGCCAGCAGTTCACAGTTGAACACCGGGGAGCTGTTTTTT. The encoded protein is CASSSQLNTGELFF.

The chain recombines TRBV7-8 with TRBJ1-5; D is ambiguous. Between the trimmed V and J ends, which lost 1 base and 2 bases, there was a span of 6 bases. The CDR3 is 14 amino acids. Germline CDR1 reads SGHVS; CDR2 reads FQNEAQ. CDR3 residues: CASSLGVGNQPQHF. Written as DNA, the CDR3 is TGTGCCAGCAGCTTAGGGGTAGGCAATCAGCCCCAGCATTTT.

This chain links TRBV7-2 with TRBJ2-1; tentative D call: TRBD2 (6 bases). Trimming removed 5 bases at V and 9 bases at J, with 20 bases between. This CDR3 has 15 residues. The V gene's germline CDR1 is SGHTA and CDR2 FQGNSA. Here the CDR3 DNA reads TGTGCCAGCAGCCCAGCGACTCCCACTAGCAGTGAGCAGTTCTTC. Amino acids: CASSPATPTSSEQFF.

This chain links TRBV30 with TRBJ2-1; D gene uncertain. Trimming cost V 0 bases and J 9 bases, with 9 bases left between them. Germline lookup yields CDR1 GTSNPN and CDR2 SVGIG (reference sequence). The CDR3 loop spans 12 amino acids. This CDR3 reads CAWSVNSGEQFF. CDR3 in DNA: TGTGCCTGGAGTGTAAACTCGGGTGAGCAGTTCTTC.

The chain recombines TRBV30 with TRBJ2-6; D may be TRBD1 or TRBD2 (6 bases each). There are 18 residues in the CDR3. The germline CDR1 and CDR2 sequences are GTSNPN and SVGIG (reference sequence). Trimming took 3 bases from V and 0 from J, leaving 18 bases between them. The CDR3 loop reads CAWSQAGTLISGANVLTF. DNA for the CDR3: TGTGCCTGGAGCCAGGCGGGGACACTCATCTCTGGGGCCAACGTCCTGACTTTC.

The V gene is TRBV3-1 (or the pseudogene TRBV3-2), the J gene TRBJ1-1, with no clear D. The V end was cut by 6 bases, the J end by 1 base, with 9 bases between. This CDR3 contains 13 residues. Germline values: CDR1 LGHDT, CDR2 YNNKEL (reference sequence). As DNA, the CDR3 is TGTGCCAGCAGTCGCGAGGGGAACACTGAAGCTTTCTTT. Encoded protein: CASSREGNTEAFF.

This chain uses TRBV29-1 with TRBJ1-1; no clear D. CDR1 and CDR2 from the germline V gene are SQVTM and ANQGSEA. This CDR3 is built from 13 residues. V lost 4 bases to trimming and J lost 3 bases, with 12 bases between them. CDR3 residues: CSVGEVSYTEAFF. The CDR3 nucleotides are TGCAGCGTTGGTGAGGTGAGTTACACTGAAGCTTTCTTT.

The chain is built from TRBV4-3 and TRBJ1-1, with D uncertain. The CDR3 is 14 amino acids. In germline, CDR1 is LGHNA, CDR2 YSLEER. Between the trimmed V and J ends, which lost 0 bases and 2 bases, there was a span of 7 bases. In DNA, the CDR3 is TGCGCCAGCAGCCAAGACGCCAGTAACACTGAAGCTTTCTTT. This gives the protein CASSQDASNTEAFF.

V is TRBV5-5 and J is TRBJ1-1, with D possibly matching TRBD1 (5 bases). The germline V gene has CDR1 SGHKS and CDR2 YYEKEE (reference sequence). V was trimmed by 0 bases and J by 6 bases, leaving 12 bases between them. The CDR3 sequence is 14 residues long. For the CDR3, the DNA is TGTGCCAGCAGCTTGGGGTGGGGGAGCCCTGAAGCTTTCTTT. This encodes CASSLGWGSPEAFF.

The rearrangement uses TRBV19 and TRBJ1-5; the D gene is possibly TRBD1 (5 bases). Trimming shortened V by 5 bases and J by 0 bases, and 8 bases separated the two germline ends. The CDR3 has 14 residues. The germline gives CDR1 LNHDA, CDR2 SQIVND (reference sequence). CDR3 coding DNA: TGTGCCAGTAGTGCTACAGGTAGCAATCAGCCCCAGCATTTT. Translated: CASSATGSNQPQHF.

The rearrangement joins TRBV7-9 to TRBJ2-5; possible D gene TRBD1, 6 bases. Trimming took off 4 bases at V and 4 bases at J, with 10 bases between the two ends. The CDR3 has 13 residues. Per germline, CDR1 SEHNR and CDR2 FQNEAQ (reference sequence). The CDR3 protein is CASSSTQGETQYF. In DNA, the CDR3 is TGTGCCAGCAGCTCGACACAGGGAGAGACCCAGTACTTC.

The chain employs TRBV19 and TRBJ1-1; a possible D gene is TRBD1 (5 bases). The CDR3 length is 15 residues. Trimming left V 7 bases short and J 2 bases short, with 17 bases between. Germline V CDR1 and CDR2: LNHDA, SQIVND (reference sequence). The CDR3 loop reads CASISRGGKNTEAFF. CDR3 sequence (DNA): TGTGCCAGTATTTCAAGGGGCGGGAAAAACACTGAAGCTTTCTTT.

The CDR3 coding sequence is TGTGCCAGCAGCTCCGGGGCCGTGTCGGGTGAGCCCCAGCATTTT. Encoded protein: CASSSGAVSGEPQHF. The gene calls are TRBV7-2 and TRBJ1-5, with D perhaps matching TRBD1 (5 bases). The CDR3 runs to 15 residues. Trimming shortened V by 4 bases and J by 8 bases, and 18 bases separated the two germline ends. The V gene's germline CDR1 is SGHTA and CDR2 FQGNSA.

CDR3 coding DNA: TGTGCCAGCAGCCTGGACGGGCTAAGCACAGATACGCAGTATTTT. Its protein is CASSLDGLSTDTQYF. The chain has TRBV7-2 and TRBJ2-3, with D uncertain. CDR1 and CDR2 from the germline V gene are SGHTA and FQGNSA. Between the trimmed V and J ends, which lost 5 bases and 0 bases, there was a span of 12 bases. The CDR3 is 15 residues long.

This sequence joins TRBV28 and TRBJ1-6; perhaps TRBD1 as D (5 bases). Germline assignment: CDR1 MDHEN and CDR2 SYDVKM. The CDR3 covers 14 residues. The V end lost 6 bases, the J end lost 6 bases, and 12 bases lay between the germline ends. The CDR3 nucleotides read TGTGCCAGCAGGTCCGGGACCCTTAATTCACCCCTCCACTTT. Protein product: CASRSGTLNSPLHF. Based on the CDR3 plus reference TRBV28 and TRBJ1-6, the full variable domain is DVKVTQSSRYLVKRTGEKVFLECVQDMDHENMFWYRQDPGLGLRLIYFSYDVKMKEKGDIPEGYSVSREKKERFSLILESASTNQTSMYLCASRSGTLNSPLHFGNGTRLTVT.

This clone was observed once. V and J are TRBV14 and TRBJ2-7; D may be TRBD2 (5 bases). This CDR3 contains 16 residues. Germline V gene data show CDR1 as SGHDN and CDR2 as FVKESK. The germline V and J ends were trimmed by 0 bases and 0 bases, with 12 bases remaining between them. CDR3 protein: CASSQDVASSSYEQYF. The CDR3 DNA reads as TGTGCCAGCAGCCAAGACGTAGCGTCGAGCTCCTACGAGCAGTACTTC.

This chain joins TRBV19 and TRBJ2-1; 11 bases map to TRBD2. The junction had 7 bases not matched to a gene; V was cut back by 6 bases and J by 9 bases. Germline CDR1 and CDR2: LNHDA and SQIVND (reference sequence). The CDR3 contains 14 residues. Written as DNA, the CDR3 is TGTGCCAGTAGCCTCCTAGCGGGGGGACCTGAGCAGTTCTTC. This translates into CASSLLAGGPEQFF.

The V and J genes are TRBV20-1 and TRBJ2-1; D gene ambiguous. This CDR3 has 10 residues. Germline loops: CDR1 DFQATT, CDR2 SNEGSKA (reference sequence). V gave up 7 bases and J gave up 6 bases, with 7 bases separating them. DNA of the CDR3: TGCAGTGTCCCCTCCAATGAGCAGTTCTTC. This gives the protein CSVPSNEQFF.